Below are 10 T cell receptor beta chains sequenced from a single sample in a study of T cells in localized non-small cell lung cancer. TCRdb's copy holds only in-frame clones and misses some; the assay was immunoSEQ multiplex PCR. The data hold 2,500 to 3,000 clones, with around 34% observed a single time. This specimen was normal lung tissue next to the tumor, taken before any cancer treatment. The receptor source for this set is a male donor older than 55 with stage I squamous cell lung carcinoma.

Judged by abundance, this clone is large. This chain uses TRBV9 with TRBJ2-2; 10 bases line up with TRBD1. This CDR3 is 15 amino acids long. Trimming cost V 3 bases and J 6 bases; bases outside gene matches: 5. In germline, CDR1 is SGDLS, CDR2 YYNGEE. CDR3 amino acids: CASSGTGGLPGELFF. CDR3 DNA sequence: TGTGCCAGCAGCGGGACAGGGGGACTTCCCGGGGAGCTGTTTTTT.

This sequence joins TRBV19 and TRBJ2-1, with a tentative D call TRBD2 (6 bases). This CDR3 spans 14 amino acids. Germline V lookup: CDR1 LNHDA, CDR2 SQIVND (reference sequence). V lost 1 base and J 9 bases, leaving 13 bases between the germline ends. CDR3 nucleotides: TGTGCCAGTAGTATAGCCGGGACTCCCAGTGAGCAGTTCTTC. Translated, it gives CASSIAGTPSEQFF.

This chain connects TRBV28 to TRBJ2-3, with D possibly matching TRBD2 (7 bases). Deletions cut 2 bases from V and 4 bases from J, with 19 bases between. Germline values: CDR1 MDHEN, CDR2 SYDVKM. This CDR3 has 17 residues. In DNA form, the CDR3 reads TGTGCCAGCAGTTTACCCCCGTTCGTGGGGGGGCCAGATACGCAGTATTTT. Its translation: CASSLPPFVGGPDTQYF. Drawing the rest from reference TRBV28 and TRBJ2-3, the complete variable domain is DVKVTQSSRYLVKRTGEKVFLECVQDMDHENMFWYRQDPGLGLRLIYFSYDVKMKEKGDIPEGYSVSREKKERFSLILESASTNQTSMYLCASSLPPFVGGPDTQYFGPGTRLTVL.

Only a few counts were recorded for this clone. The rearrangement links TRBV18 to TRBJ2-3; possible D gene TRBD2, 6 bases. This CDR3 contains 15 residues. V was trimmed by 6 bases and J by 0 bases, leaving 13 bases between them. Germline lookup yields CDR1 KGHSH and CDR2 LQKENI. The CDR3 sequence: CASSPRGISTDTQYF. The CDR3 DNA sequence: TGTGCCAGCTCCCCGCGGGGCATTAGCACAGATACGCAGTATTTT.

The chain links TRBV14 to TRBJ2-6; no clear D. Germline lookup yields CDR1 SGHDN and CDR2 FVKESK. CDR3 length equals 20 residues. V was cut by 0 bases and J by 1 base, with 19 bases left in between. DNA of the CDR3: TGTGCCAGCAGCCAAGATCTTGTGACAAACTTACTATCTGGGGCCAACGTCCTGACTTTC. Protein product: CASSQDLVTNLLSGANVLTF.

By sample fraction, this clone is medium-sized. The chain is built from TRBV9 and TRBJ2-3; no firm D call. The CDR3 is made up of 12 amino acids. Germline-derived CDR1 and CDR2 are SGDLS and YYNGEE. Trimming cost V 4 bases and J 5 bases, with 8 bases left between them. The CDR3 DNA reads TGTGCCAGCAGCACATTGGGAGATACGCAGTATTTT. The encoded protein is CASSTLGDTQYF.

The chain joins TRBV29-1 to TRBJ1-1; 8 bases are a match to TRBD1. V dropped 7 bases and J dropped 6; count of bases not matched to a gene: 13. The CDR3 loop spans 14 amino acids. Germline CDR1 is SQVTM and CDR2 is ANQGSEA. The CDR3 reads CSARAQGGIAEAFF. In DNA form, the CDR3 reads TGCAGCGCGAGAGCACAGGGGGGGATTGCTGAAGCTTTCTTT.

This clone was picked up one time. CDR3 protein: CASSIAGLENEQYF. The CDR3 coding sequence is TGTGCCAGTAGTATAGCGGGACTAGAGAACGAGCAGTACTTC. The V call is TRBV19, the J call TRBJ2-7; 8 nucleotides line up with TRBD2. Trimming cost V 1 base and J 5 bases; bases outside gene matches: 4. Germline V gives CDR1 LNHDA, CDR2 SQIVND (reference sequence). The CDR3 runs to 14 residues.

This clone has just a few counts. This chain links TRBV12-5 with TRBJ1-6; possible D gene TRBD1, 5 bases. The CDR3 has 16 residues. Per the germline V gene, CDR1 is LGHNT and CDR2 is FRNRAP. V gave up 0 bases and J gave up 7 bases, with 13 bases separating them. CDR3 in DNA: TGTGCTAGTGGTTTGGTACTGGGGGAGGGAAATTCACCCCTCCACTTT. This gives the protein CASGLVLGEGNSPLHF. The variable domain in full, completed from reference TRBV12-5 and TRBJ1-6, reads DARVTQTPRHKVTEMGQEVTMRCQPILGHNTVFWYRQTMMQGLELLAYFRNRAPLDDSGMPKDRFSAEMPDATLATLKIQPSEPRDSAVYFCASGLVLGEGNSPLHFGNGTRLTVT.

The rearrangement uses TRBV9 and TRBJ2-5; D is unresolved. Germline values: CDR1 SGDLS, CDR2 YYNGEE. V was clipped by 0 bases and J by 5 bases, with 11 bases between them. This CDR3 has 14 residues. CDR3 nucleotide sequence: TGTGCCAGCAGCGTAGGGGATAGCCAGGAGACCCAGTACTTC. This encodes CASSVGDSQETQYF.